Shown below are 21 T cell receptor beta chains from a single sample sequenced in a study of T cells in Graves' hyperthyroidism and ophthalmopathy. Template material for amplifying TCR beta CDR3 regions consisted of RNA transcripts. During a first-round RT-PCR of the TCR CDR3, the HTBI primer set was used. A single record per CDR3 protein comes from TCRdb applying MiXCR to the multiplex PCR reads. The data hold hundreds of thousands of distinct CDR3 sequences, with 16% observed a single time. Sequencing used blood. These TCRs come from a woman aged 18 to 35 with Graves' hyperthyroidism.

This clonotype was counted a few times. This chain uses TRBV12-3 or TRBV12-4 with TRBJ1-6; D is unresolved. The germline V and J ends were trimmed by 3 bases and 9 bases, with 12 bases remaining between them. The CDR3 has 14 residues. CDR3: CASSFRSLGSPLHF. CDR3 DNA: TGTGCCAGCAGTTTCCGGTCCCTGGGTTCACCCCTCCACTTT.

The chain is built from TRBV5-4 and TRBJ2-2; D remains ambiguous. V was cut by 4 bases and J by 3 bases, with 10 bases left in between. The CDR3 length is 14 residues. Germline V CDR1 and CDR2: SGHNT, YYREEE (reference sequence). The CDR3 DNA reads TGTGCCAGCAGCCGCATGGTCGACACCGGGGAGCTGTTTTTT. Translated: CASSRMVDTGELFF.

Ten or more counts support this clonotype. The V and J genes are TRBV6-2 or TRBV6-3 and TRBJ2-7; the match to TRBD2 covers 11 bases. The length of the CDR3 is 14 residues. Germline V gene data show CDR1 as MNHEY and CDR2 as SVGEGT. The V segment lost 6 bases and the J segment 2 bases; nucleotides outside the gene matches: 3. The CDR3 nucleotides read TGTGCCAGCAGCGAGACTAGCGGGGCCTACGAGCAGTACTTC. This translates into CASSETSGAYEQYF.

This clonotype was observed many times. The chain combines TRBV7-2 with TRBJ2-5; a weak D match, TRBD1 (6 bases). Germline V gives CDR1 SGHTA, CDR2 FQGNSA. Trimming left V 3 bases short and J 5 bases short, with 19 bases between. The CDR3 contains 16 residues. The CDR3 is CASSLGAGRGWETQYF. Written as DNA, the CDR3 is TGTGCCAGCAGCTTGGGTGCTGGCAGGGGATGGGAGACCCAGTACTTC.

This clonotype was counted between two and nine times. The V gene is TRBV7-9, the J gene TRBJ1-3, with D possibly matching TRBD1 (6 bases). Germline CDR1 is SEHNR and CDR2 is FQNEAQ (reference sequence). The CDR3 extends over 17 amino acids. V gave up 5 bases and J gave up 0 bases, with 17 bases separating them. This CDR3 reads CASSPNRVSLSGNTIYF. CDR3 nucleotides: TGTGCCAGCAGCCCTAACAGGGTCTCCCTCTCTGGAAACACCATATATTTT.

The chain joins TRBV6-2 or TRBV6-3 to TRBJ1-1; D not resolved. The CDR3 is made up of 13 amino acids. Germline V lookup: CDR1 MNHEY, CDR2 SVGEGT. Trimming removed 6 bases from V and 0 bases from J, with 8 bases in between. The CDR3 bases are TGTGCCAGCAGGGACGGGATGAACACTGAAGCTTTCTTT. Its translation is CASRDGMNTEAFF.

There are many counts of this clonotype. This chain links TRBV7-2 with TRBJ2-2; 15 bases map to TRBD2. The CDR3 totals 18 residues. Germline CDR1 reads SGHTA; CDR2 reads FQGNSA. The V segment lost 5 bases and the J segment 0 bases; nucleotides outside the gene matches: 4. The CDR3 protein is CASSGGLAGGPNTGELFF. The CDR3 nucleotides read TGTGCCAGCAGCGGCGGACTAGCGGGGGGGCCGAACACCGGGGAGCTGTTTTTT.

The rearrangement uses TRBV14 and TRBJ2-2, with TRBD1 matching 7 bases. The V gene's germline CDR1 is SGHDN and CDR2 FVKESK. The CDR3 is 14 residues long. After removal of 2 bases from V and 7 bases from J, the junction contained 4 bases not matched to a gene. CDR3 nucleotide sequence: TGTGCCAGCAGCCAACCAGGGGGAATCGGGGAGCTGTTTTTT. It codes for CASSQPGGIGELFF. Full variable domain (outside the CDR3, taken from reference TRBV14 and TRBJ2-2): EAGVTQFPSHSVIEKGQTVTLRCDPISGHDNLYWYRRVMGKEIKFLLHFVKESKQDESGMPNNRFLAERTGGTYSTLKVQPAELEDSGVYFCASSQPGGIGELFFGEGSRLTVL.

In this sample, this clonotype turned up many times. The V gene is TRBV7-8, the J gene TRBJ1-5, with 9 bases aligning to TRBD1. The CDR3 consists of 15 residues. CDR1 and CDR2 from the germline V gene are SGHVS and FQNEAQ. J gave up 3 bases and V 5 bases, and 5 bases lay outside the gene matches. CDR3 residues: CASSPGTGFNQPQHF. Written as DNA, the CDR3 is TGTGCCAGCAGCCCCGGGACAGGGTTCAATCAGCCCCAGCATTTT.

This clonotype was recorded at least ten times. The J gene is TRBJ1-1, the V gene TRBV7-2; D not resolved. The CDR3 is 15 amino acids. V was shortened by 1 base and J by 0 bases, with 9 bases between the two germline ends. Germline assignment: CDR1 SGHTA and CDR2 FQGNSA. The CDR3 nucleotides read TGTGCCAGCAGCTTAGGGGCCAGGCTGAACACTGAAGCTTTCTTT. Amino acids: CASSLGARLNTEAFF.

Many counts were recorded for this clonotype. The V call is TRBV6-6, the J call TRBJ1-1; D gene ambiguous. The CDR3 contains 13 residues. Germline CDR1 is MNHNY and CDR2 is SVGAGI (reference sequence). The ends were cut back, 0 bases at V and 4 bases at J, with 6 bases in the middle. The CDR3 nucleotides are TGTGCCAGCAGTTACTCGGTGGGCACTGAAGCTTTCTTT. This gives the protein CASSYSVGTEAFF.

This clonotype was counted many times. J is TRBJ2-3 and V is TRBV12-3 or TRBV12-4; 9 nucleotides line up with TRBD2. After removal of 2 bases from V and 7 bases from J, the junction contained 10 bases not matched to a gene. The CDR3 length is 16 residues. CDR3 in DNA: TGTGCCAGCAGTTTATGGGTAGCGGGAGAGGACCATACGCAGTATTTT. Amino acid sequence: CASSLWVAGEDHTQYF.

At least ten counts were recorded for this clonotype. V gene TRBV7-2 combines with J gene TRBJ2-2, with 9 nucleotides matching TRBD1. The CDR3 runs to 14 residues. V shed 3 bases, J shed 7 bases, and the junction held 3 bases outside the gene matches. Germline lookup yields CDR1 SGHTA and CDR2 FQGNSA. CDR3 region: CASSLGQGNGELFF. The CDR3 DNA sequence: TGTGCCAGCAGCTTGGGACAGGGCAACGGGGAGCTGTTTTTT.

This clonotype has ten or more counts. V usage is TRBV24-1 and J usage is TRBJ2-5; the D gene is possibly TRBD1 (5 bases). Per the germline V gene, CDR1 is KGHDR and CDR2 is SFDVKD. This CDR3 is 13 amino acids long. Trimming removed 5 bases from V and 2 bases from J, with 8 bases in between. The CDR3 region is CATSAGIQETQYF. CDR3 nucleotide sequence: TGTGCCACCAGTGCAGGGATACAAGAGACCCAGTACTTC.

Many counts were recorded for this clonotype. This rearrangement joins TRBV10-2 to TRBJ1-4, with no clear D. CDR1 is WSHSY, CDR2 SAAADI, per germline. The ends were cut back, 7 bases at V and 0 bases at J, with 24 bases in the middle. The CDR3 sequence is 19 residues long. In nucleotides, the CDR3 is TGCGCCAGCATGGTTGTTCGAGTAGAGGGAACCTCAACTAATGAAAAACTGTTTTTT. This codes for CASMVVRVEGTSTNEKLFF.

This clonotype appeared many times. V is TRBV20-1 and J is TRBJ1-6; the D is unclear. CDR3 size: 18 residues. In germline, CDR1 is DFQATT, CDR2 SNEGSKA (reference sequence). Trimming took off 0 bases at V and 2 bases at J, with 17 bases between the two ends. The CDR3 sequence: CSARDENAVVPYNSPLHF. CDR3 DNA sequence: TGCAGTGCTAGAGATGAGAACGCAGTCGTCCCCTATAATTCACCCCTCCACTTT.

This clonotype was seen at least ten times. The rearrangement links TRBV11-2 to TRBJ1-6; D perhaps matches TRBD1 (6 bases). Germline CDR1 and CDR2: SGHAT and FQNNGV. The CDR3 has 15 residues. Trimming took 2 bases from V and 10 from J, leaving 15 bases between them. CDR3 loop: CASSLFQGLGSPLHF. CDR3 in DNA: TGTGCCAGCAGCTTATTTCAGGGGCTGGGATCACCCCTCCACTTT.

The sample holds many counts of this clonotype. V and J are TRBV6-5 and TRBJ2-7; no reliable D call. Germline V gives CDR1 MNHEY, CDR2 SVGAGI. CDR3 length: 17 amino acids. The V gene lost 0 bases and the J gene lost 3 bases, with 18 bases spanning the gap. CDR3 sequence reads: CASSYSTGAYRFYEQYF. The CDR3 region has the DNA TGTGCCAGCAGTTACTCGACTGGAGCTTATAGATTCTACGAGCAGTACTTC.

This clonotype has just a few counts. The V call is TRBV18, the J call TRBJ1-2; the D is unclear. V was cut by 0 bases and J by 4 bases, with 12 bases left in between. The CDR3 spans 15 residues. The germline gives CDR1 KGHSH, CDR2 LQKENI. Here the CDR3 DNA reads TGTGCCAGCTCACCACCGGTCTCCCACCCCTATGGCTACACCTTC. It encodes CASSPPVSHPYGYTF.

This chain links TRBV9 with TRBJ1-3; no reliable D call. The CDR3 extends over 16 amino acids. The V and J ends lost 3 bases and 5 bases respectively, with 18 bases between them. Germline V CDR1 and CDR2: SGDLS, YYNGEE. Here the CDR3 DNA reads TGTGCCAGCAGCGGGGAGGACGTCGGCCGGAGAAACACCATATATTTT. This gives the protein CASSGEDVGRRNTIYF.

As regards this clonotype: Since no conserved phenylalanine or tryptophan closes the CDR3, a read error is the likely cause. The chain couples TRBV3-1 to TRBJ1-2; D perhaps matches TRBD1 (5 bases). CDR3 length: 15 amino acids. V lost 4 bases to trimming and J lost 4 bases, with 16 bases between them. The germline gives CDR1 LGHDT, CDR2 YNNKEL (reference sequence). Written as DNA, the CDR3 is TGTGCCAGCAGCCGAGAAGGACCAAGGGGCTATGGCTACACCCTC. Translated, it gives CASSREGPRGYGYTL.